The rows below give T cell receptor beta chains drawn from one sample of a study of T cell repertoires in cytomegalovirus infection. What these receptors recognize is not known. TCRdb passed the reads through MiXCR, listing each CDR3 protein once. The table lists 900,000 to 950,000 distinct CDR3 sequences, approximately 33% of them singletons, with 10% to 15% in the top ten. This specimen was cultured CD8+ T cells from PBMCs, taken from culture after CMV antigen stimulation. The origin of the receptors is a human donor in good health (CMV status not recorded). Some clones in this sample may be carry-over from other donors' samples. CDR3s include the opening cysteine and the closing phenylalanine or tryptophan. A D gene is named only where the DNA matches it firmly. Not all rows give a size; the values are once, few, many and, for expanded clones, a class.

j_call | clone_size | d_call | v_call | cdr3_aa | cdr3_nt
TRBJ2-5 | . | TRBD2 | TRBV2 | CASSELAGSGETQYF | TGTGCCAGCAGTGAACTAGCGGGGTCGGGGGAGACCCAGTACTTC
TRBJ2-3 | . | TRBD1 | TRBV28 | CASSLGRDRGYDTQYF | TGTGCCAGCAGTCTCGGAAGGGACAGGGGTTATGATACGCAGTATTTT
TRBJ2-2 | few | TRBD1 | TRBV7-7 | CASRAGTGRAGELFF | TGTGCTAGCAGGGCCGGGACAGGGAGGGCCGGGGAGCTGTTTTTT
TRBJ2-3 | few | . | TRBV7-9 | CASKGRTDTQYF | TGTGCCAGCAAGGGGAGAACAGATACGCAGTATTTT
TRBJ2-3 | few | . | TRBV10-3 | CAISESQGRVTDTQYF | TGTGCCATCAGTGAGTCGCAGGGAAGGGTCACAGATACGCAGTATTTT
TRBJ2-6 | . | . | TRBV4-3 | CASSQDVGAGANVLTF | TGCGCCAGCAGCCAAGATGTAGGGGCTGGGGCCAACGTCCTGACTTTC
TRBJ1-1 | . | . | TRBV5-1 | CASSLGGTGYTEAFF | TGCGCCAGCAGCTTGGGGGGCACGGGTTACACTGAAGCTTTCTTT
TRBJ2-2 | . | . | TRBV7-9 | CAAARPGGLNTGELFF | TGTGCCGCCGCGCGACCCGGGGGGCTCAACACCGGGGAGCTGTTTTTT
TRBJ2-7 | . | . | TRBV6-5 | CATRPSVYEQYF | TGTGCCACCCGACCCTCGGTCTACGAGCAGTACTTC
TRBJ1-1 | . | TRBD1 | TRBV11-2 | CATQGALSEAFF | TGTGCCACCCAGGGGGCCCTCAGTGAAGCTTTCTTT
TRBJ1-5 | few | . | TRBV2 | CASSGVVQPQHF | TGTGCCAGCAGTGGGGTTGTTCAGCCCCAGCATTTT
TRBJ1-4 | many | TRBD1 | TRBV12-3/TRBV12-4 | CASSADRDHNEKLFF | TGTGCCAGCAGTGCCGACAGGGACCATAATGAAAAACTGTTTTTT
TRBJ1-1 | . | . | TRBV4-1 | CASSQDQGTNTEAFF | TGCGCCAGCAGCCAAGATCAGGGAACGAACACTGAAGCTTTCTTT
TRBJ2-4 | . | . | TRBV4-3 | CASSQEVLPGGGIQYF | TGCGCCAGCAGCCAAGAGGTCTTGCCCGGGGGTGGCATTCAGTACTTC
TRBJ1-1 | once | . | TRBV19 | CASSIGGGITEAFF | TGTGCCAGTAGTATAGGAGGGGGAATTACTGAAGCTTTCTTT
TRBJ1-1 | . | . | TRBV27 | CASSFQLGGEAFF | TGTGCCAGCAGTTTTCAACTAGGGGGTGAAGCTTTCTTT
TRBJ2-3 | few | . | TRBV7-9 | CASSRGAPDTQYF | TGTGCCAGCAGCCGGGGGGCCCCAGATACGCAGTATTTT
TRBJ1-4 | . | TRBD1 | TRBV20-1 | CSAIDREGNEKLFF | TGCAGTGCTATCGACAGGGAGGGGAATGAAAAACTGTTTTTT
TRBJ2-5 | many | TRBD1 | TRBV7-2 | CASSRSRYRGQETQYF | TGTGCCAGCAGCCGGTCCCGTTACAGGGGCCAAGAGACCCAGTACTTC
TRBJ2-3 | few | TRBD2 | TRBV12-3/TRBV12-4 | CASSFFGWLADSTDTQYF | TGTGCCAGCAGTTTTTTCGGTTGGCTAGCGGATAGCACAGATACGCAGTATTTT
TRBJ2-7 | few | . | TRBV27 | CASSLWGYAYEQYF | TGTGCCAGCAGTTTGTGGGGCTACGCCTACGAGCAGTACTTC
TRBJ2-1 | . | . | TRBV6-1 | CASRTDTEQFF | TGTGCCAGCAGAACTGACACTGAGCAGTTCTTC
TRBJ2-1 | few | . | TRBV10-3 | CAIRTGTINEQFF | TGTGCCATCAGGACCGGGACAATCAATGAGCAGTTCTTC
TRBJ2-7 | many | . | TRBV12-3/TRBV12-4 | CASSFGPTYEQYF | TGTGCCAGCAGTTTTGGCCCGACCTACGAGCAGTACTTC
TRBJ2-4 | . | . | TRBV15 | CATSSTGEYIQYF | TGTGCCACCAGCAGTACGGGGGAATACATTCAGTACTTC
TRBJ1-5 | . | . | TRBV27 | CASSLQVSNQPQHF | TGTGCCAGCAGTTTACAAGTGAGCAATCAGCCCCAGCATTTT
TRBJ2-4 | few | . | TRBV6-1 | CASRSLENIQYF | TGTGCCAGCAGGAGTTTAGAAAACATTCAGTACTTC
TRBJ2-5 | . | TRBD2 | TRBV20-1 | CSARLAGGHQYF | TGCAGTGCTCGACTAGCGGGGGGTCACCAGTACTTC
TRBJ1-1 | . | . | TRBV9 | CASSVGQGYTEAFF | TGTGCCAGCAGCGTAGGCCAGGGATACACTGAAGCTTTCTTT
TRBJ2-1 | . | . | TRBV19 | CASSIDETDYSYNEQFF | TGTGCCAGTAGTATAGACGAGACAGATTACTCCTACAATGAGCAGTTCTTC
TRBJ1-2 | few | . | TRBV27 | CASSLNRDYGYTF | TGTGCCAGCAGTTTAAACAGGGACTATGGCTACACCTTC
TRBJ2-3 | . | . | TRBV18 | CASSPQEGLEDTQYF | TGTGCCAGCTCACCACAGGAGGGGTTAGAAGATACGCAGTATTTT
TRBJ2-3 | few | TRBD1 | TRBV7-9 | CASSTSGTVHNTQYF | TGTGCCAGCAGCACCTCCGGGACAGTTCATAATACGCAGTATTTT
TRBJ2-2 | once | . | TRBV12-5 | CASGLVHGIYTGELFF | TGTGCTAGTGGTTTGGTACACGGGATTTACACCGGGGAGCTGTTTTTT
TRBJ2-7 | few | TRBD1 | TRBV7-9 | CASTQGQGATYEQYF | TGTGCCAGCACCCAAGGACAGGGGGCAACCTACGAGCAGTACTTC
TRBJ2-1 | . | TRBD2 | TRBV27 | CASTHRSSGGARDEQFF | TGTGCCAGCACCCATCGGTCTAGCGGGGGGGCGAGGGATGAGCAGTTCTTC
TRBJ2-2 | few | . | TRBV6-5 | CASSYLEPYTNTGELFF | TGTGCCAGCAGTTACTTGGAACCATATACGAACACCGGGGAGCTGTTTTTT